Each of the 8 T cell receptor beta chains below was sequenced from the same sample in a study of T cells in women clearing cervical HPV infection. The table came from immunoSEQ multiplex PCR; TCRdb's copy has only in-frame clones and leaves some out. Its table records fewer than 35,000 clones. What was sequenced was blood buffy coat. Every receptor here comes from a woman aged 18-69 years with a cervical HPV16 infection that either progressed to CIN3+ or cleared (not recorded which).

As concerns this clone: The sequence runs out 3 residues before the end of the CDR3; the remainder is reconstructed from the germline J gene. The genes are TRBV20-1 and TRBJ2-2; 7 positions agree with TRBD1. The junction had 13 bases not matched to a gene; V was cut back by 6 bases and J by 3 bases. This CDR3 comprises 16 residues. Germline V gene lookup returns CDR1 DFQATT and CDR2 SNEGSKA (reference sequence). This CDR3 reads CSAHEHGTDYTGELFF. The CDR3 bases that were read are TGCAGTGCCCATGAACACGGGACAGATTACACCGGGGAG.

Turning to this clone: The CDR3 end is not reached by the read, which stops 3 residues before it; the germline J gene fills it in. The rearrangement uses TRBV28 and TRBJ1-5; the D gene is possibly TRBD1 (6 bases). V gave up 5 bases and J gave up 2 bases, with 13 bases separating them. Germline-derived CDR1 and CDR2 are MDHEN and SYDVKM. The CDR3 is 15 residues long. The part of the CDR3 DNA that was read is TGTGCCAGCAGTCCCGGCAGGGGAGGCAATCAGCCC. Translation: CASSPGRGGNQP. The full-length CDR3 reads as CASSPGRGGNQPQHF.

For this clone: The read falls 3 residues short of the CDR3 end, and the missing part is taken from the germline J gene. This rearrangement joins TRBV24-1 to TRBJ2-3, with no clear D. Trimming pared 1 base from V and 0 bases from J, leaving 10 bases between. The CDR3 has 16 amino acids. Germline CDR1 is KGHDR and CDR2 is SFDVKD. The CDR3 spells CATSDFSAGSTDTQYF. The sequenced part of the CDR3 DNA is TGTGCCACCAGTGATTTTTCAGCAGGTAGCACAGATACG.

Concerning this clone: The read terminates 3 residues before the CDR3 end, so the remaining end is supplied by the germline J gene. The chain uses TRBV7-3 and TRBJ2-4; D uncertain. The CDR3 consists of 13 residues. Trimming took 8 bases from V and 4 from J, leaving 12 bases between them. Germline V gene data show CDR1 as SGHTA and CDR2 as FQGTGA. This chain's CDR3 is CASGAPPKNIQYF. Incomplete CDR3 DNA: TGTGCCAGCGGAGCGCCACCAAAAAACATT.

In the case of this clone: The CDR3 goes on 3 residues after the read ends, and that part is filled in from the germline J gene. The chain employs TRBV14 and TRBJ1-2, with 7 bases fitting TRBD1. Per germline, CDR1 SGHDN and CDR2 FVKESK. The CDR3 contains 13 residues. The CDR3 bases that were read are TGTGCCAGCAGCCTACGGCAGGGGGAAGGC. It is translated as CASSLRQGEG. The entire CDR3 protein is CASSLRQGEGYTF.

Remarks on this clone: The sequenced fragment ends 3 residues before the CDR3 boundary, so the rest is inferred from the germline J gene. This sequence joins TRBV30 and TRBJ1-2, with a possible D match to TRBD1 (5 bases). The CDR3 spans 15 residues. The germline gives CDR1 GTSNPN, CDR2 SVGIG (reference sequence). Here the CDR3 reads CAWRLPGLLIGGYTF. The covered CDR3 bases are TGTGCCTGGAGGCTACCGGGACTGTTGATCGGGGGC.

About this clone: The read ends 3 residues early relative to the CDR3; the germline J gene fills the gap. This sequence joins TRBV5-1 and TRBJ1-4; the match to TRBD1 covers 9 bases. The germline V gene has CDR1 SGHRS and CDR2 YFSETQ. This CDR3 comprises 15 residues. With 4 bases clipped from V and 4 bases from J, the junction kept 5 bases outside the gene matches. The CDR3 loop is CASSPSGQGNEKLFF. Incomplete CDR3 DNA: TGCGCCAGCAGCCCCTCGGGACAGGGTAATGAAAAA.

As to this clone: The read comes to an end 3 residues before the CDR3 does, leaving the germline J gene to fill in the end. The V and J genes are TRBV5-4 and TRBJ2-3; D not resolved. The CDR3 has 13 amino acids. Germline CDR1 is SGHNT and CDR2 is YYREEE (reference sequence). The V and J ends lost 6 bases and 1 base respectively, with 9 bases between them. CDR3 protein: CASTLEGTDTQYF. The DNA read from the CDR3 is TGTGCCAGCACCCTAGAAGGCACAGATACG.